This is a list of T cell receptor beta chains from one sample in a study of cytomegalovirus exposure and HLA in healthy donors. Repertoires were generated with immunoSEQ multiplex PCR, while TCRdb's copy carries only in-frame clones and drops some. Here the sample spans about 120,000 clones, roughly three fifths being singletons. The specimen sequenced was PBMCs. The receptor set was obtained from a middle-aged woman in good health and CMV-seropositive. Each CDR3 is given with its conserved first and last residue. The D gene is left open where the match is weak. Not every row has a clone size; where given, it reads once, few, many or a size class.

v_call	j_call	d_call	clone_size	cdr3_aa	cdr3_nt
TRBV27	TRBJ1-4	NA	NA	CASSPALSSEKLFF	TGTGCCAGCAGTCCCGCTTTATCTAGTGAAAAACTGTTTTTT
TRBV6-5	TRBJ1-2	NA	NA	CASSQDSSYGYTF	TGTGCCAGCAGTCAGGACAGTAGCTATGGCTACACCTTC
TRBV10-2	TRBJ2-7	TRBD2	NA	CASSESREGREQYF	TGCGCCAGCAGTGAGAGCCGGGAGGGCCGCGAGCAGTACTTC
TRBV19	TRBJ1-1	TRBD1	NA	CASNRGRNTEAFF	TGTGCCAGTAACAGGGGGCGGAACACTGAAGCTTTCTTT
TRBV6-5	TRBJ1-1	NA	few	CASSEAFHTEAFF	TGTGCCAGCAGTGAAGCTTTTCACACTGAAGCTTTCTTT
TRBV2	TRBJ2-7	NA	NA	CAGSILASSYEQYF	TGTGCCGGCTCGATCCTGGCTAGCTCTTACGAGCAGTACTTC
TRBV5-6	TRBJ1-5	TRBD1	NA	CASSRAGTGVSQPQHF	TGTGCCAGCAGCAGAGCCGGGACAGGGGTAAGTCAGCCCCAGCATTTT
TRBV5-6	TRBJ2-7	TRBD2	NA	CASSFRALLAGGIYEQYF	TGTGCCAGCAGCTTTCGAGCCCTACTAGCGGGGGGAATATACGAGCAGTACTTC
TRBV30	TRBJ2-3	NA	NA	CAWSPGSTDTQYF	TGTGCCTGGAGCCCGGGGAGCACAGATACGCAGTATTTT
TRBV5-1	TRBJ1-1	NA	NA	CASSFDRETEAFF	TGCGCCAGCAGCTTTGATCGGGAGACTGAAGCTTTCTTT
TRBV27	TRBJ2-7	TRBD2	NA	CASSLGGSWGFYEQYF	TGTGCCAGCAGTTTGGGGGGGTCGTGGGGGTTCTACGAGCAGTACTTC
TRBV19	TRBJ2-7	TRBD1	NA	CASSLDRRYEQYF	TGTGCCAGTAGCTTGGACAGGCGCTACGAGCAGTACTTC
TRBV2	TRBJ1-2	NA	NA	CASRTGTSSNYGYTF	TGTGCCAGCAGAACCGGGACAAGCTCTAACTATGGCTACACCTTC
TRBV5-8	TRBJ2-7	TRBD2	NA	CASSEGLVGHEQYF	TGTGCCAGCAGCGAGGGACTAGTTGGGCACGAGCAGTACTTC
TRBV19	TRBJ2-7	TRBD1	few	CASSMGQESLEQYF	TGTGCCAGTAGTATGGGACAGGAGTCCCTCGAGCAGTACTTC
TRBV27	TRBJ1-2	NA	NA	CASAYSPNYGYTF	TGTGCCAGTGCGTACAGCCCCAACTATGGCTACACCTTC
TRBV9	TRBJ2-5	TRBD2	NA	CASSVGAGVVRGYQETQYF	TGTGCCAGCAGCGTAGGAGCGGGAGTTGTACGGGGGTACCAAGAGACCCAGTACTTC
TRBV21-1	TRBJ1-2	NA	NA	CASSNQRSLGQTSYGYTF	TGTGCCAGCAGCAACCAAAGGTCGCTGGGACAGACTAGCTATGGCTACACCTTC
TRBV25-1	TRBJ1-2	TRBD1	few	CASSARTGDYGYTF	TGTGCCAGCAGTGCAAGGACAGGGGACTATGGCTACACCTTC
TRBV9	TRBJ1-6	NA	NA	CASSVEGGQGWNSPLHF	TGTGCCAGCAGCGTAGAGGGGGGGCAGGGTTGGAATTCACCCCTCCACTTT
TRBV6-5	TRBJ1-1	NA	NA	CASSYGLGTEAFF	TGTGCCAGCAGTTACGGTCTCGGGACTGAAGCTTTCTTT
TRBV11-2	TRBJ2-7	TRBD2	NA	CASSRFIAGSYEQYF	TGTGCCAGCAGCCGATTCATAGCGGGGTCCTACGAGCAGTACTTC
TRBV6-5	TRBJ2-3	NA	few	CASSVPGTDTQYF	TGTGCCAGCAGTGTACCGGGGACAGATACGCAGTATTTT
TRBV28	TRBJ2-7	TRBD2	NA	CASSAPRLAGGDEQYF	TGTGCCAGCAGTGCCCCACGACTAGCGGGCGGCGACGAGCAGTACTTC
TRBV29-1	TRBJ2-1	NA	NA	CSELPRDSNEQFF	TGCAGCGAACTCCCCCGGGACTCCAATGAGCAGTTCTTC
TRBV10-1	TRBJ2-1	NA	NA	CASKGGNNEQFF	TGCGCCAGCAAGGGAGGCAACAATGAGCAGTTCTTC
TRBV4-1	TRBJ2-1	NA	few	CASSAGNLGSYNEQFF	TGCGCCAGCAGCGCCGGGAACCTGGGGTCCTACAATGAGCAGTTCTTC
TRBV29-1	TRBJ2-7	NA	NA	CGVEDLGYEQYF	TGCGGCGTTGAAGACCTCGGCTACGAGCAGTACTTC
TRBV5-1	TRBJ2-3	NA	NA	CASSLVAESTDTQYF	TGCGCCAGCAGCTTGGTGGCAGAAAGCACAGATACGCAGTATTTT
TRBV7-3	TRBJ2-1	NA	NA	CASSFILGNEQFF	TGTGCCAGCAGCTTCATACTAGGAAATGAGCAGTTCTTC
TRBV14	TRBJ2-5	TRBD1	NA	CASSPERDRGQTQYF	TGTGCCAGCAGCCCCGAACGGGACAGGGGTCAGACCCAGTACTTC
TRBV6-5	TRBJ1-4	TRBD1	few	CASSYLSGQGPEKLFF	TGTGCCAGCAGTTACTTGTCGGGACAGGGACCTGAAAAACTGTTTTTT
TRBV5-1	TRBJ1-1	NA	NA	CASSLVGQDTEAFF	TGCGCCAGCAGCTTGGTGGGGCAGGACACTGAAGCTTTCTTT
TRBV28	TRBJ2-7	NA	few	CASSPWTGSSYEQYF	TGTGCCAGCAGTCCCTGGACGGGAAGCTCCTACGAGCAGTACTTC
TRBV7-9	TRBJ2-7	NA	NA	CSSSSGAYEQYF	TGTTCCAGCAGCTCAGGGGCCTACGAGCAGTACTTC
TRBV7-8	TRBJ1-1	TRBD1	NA	CASRPDRDTEAFF	TGTGCCAGCAGACCGGACAGGGACACTGAAGCTTTCTTT
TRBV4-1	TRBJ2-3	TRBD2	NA	CASSQEGSGGDYGDTQYF	TGCGCCAGCAGCCAAGAAGGTAGCGGGGGGGACTATGGGGATACGCAGTATTTT
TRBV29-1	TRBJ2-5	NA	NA	CSVEGGLQETQYF	TGCAGCGTTGAAGGAGGGCTCCAAGAGACCCAGTACTTC
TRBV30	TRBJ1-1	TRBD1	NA	CAWSGGTAEAFF	TGTGCCTGGAGTGGGGGGACAGCTGAAGCTTTCTTT
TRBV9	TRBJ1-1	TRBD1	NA	CASSPGTGDTEAFF	TGTGCCAGCAGCCCTGGGACAGGGGACACTGAAGCTTTCTTT
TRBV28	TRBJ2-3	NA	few	CASSFARATDTQYF	TGTGCCAGCAGTTTTGCAAGAGCTACAGATACGCAGTATTTT
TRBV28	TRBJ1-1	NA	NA	CASRRQDLDTEAFF	TGTGCCAGCAGGAGACAGGACCTTGACACTGAAGCTTTCTTT
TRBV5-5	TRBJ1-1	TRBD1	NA	CASSFEQGVGNTEAFF	TGTGCCAGCAGCTTCGAACAGGGGGTCGGAAACACTGAAGCTTTCTTT
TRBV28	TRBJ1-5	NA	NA	CASRVNGPYQPQHF	TGTGCCAGCAGAGTTAACGGTCCGTATCAGCCCCAGCATTTT
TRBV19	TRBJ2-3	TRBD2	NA	CASRASGSTDTQYF	TGTGCCTCTAGGGCTAGCGGCAGCACAGATACGCAGTATTTT
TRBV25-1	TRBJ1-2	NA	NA	CASSDLLDSASGYTF	TGTGCCAGCAGTGATCTCCTGGACTCAGCTAGTGGCTACACCTTC
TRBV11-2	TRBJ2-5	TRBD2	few	CASSSPGGETQYF	TGTGCCAGCAGCTCCCCGGGAGGGGAGACCCAGTACTTC